This T cell receptor (beta chain) was observed in a study of immune evolution from preneoplasia to lung adenocarcinoma. Study-level results: Top clone frequencies peaked in normal lung, apparently declining through invasive adenocarcinoma.

V gave up 0 bases and J gave up 1 base, with 10 bases separating them. Germline loops: CDR1 MGHDK, CDR2 SYGVNS. The CDR3 is 15 residues long. Sequencing was performed with immunoSEQ multiplex PCR; in TCRdb, only in-frame clones are kept and a portion is missing. The table records roughly 40,000 clones, over 75% of them present only once. Histologic diagnosis was independently verified by two lung pathologists. Turning to this clone: Its antigen is undetermined.

This receptor was taken from a person aged 55 to 75 with lung adenocarcinoma. The specimen was FFPE invasive lung adenocarcinoma tissue. The chain carries TRBV25-1 and TRBJ2-7; D uncertain. The CDR3 DNA reads as TGTGCCAGCAGTGAATATGGCCGGTGGTCCTACGAGCAGTACTTC. Protein product: CASSEYGRWSYEQYF.